These 13 T cell receptor beta chains came from one sample sequenced in a study of graft-versus-host responses after intestinal transplantation (TCRdb year 2021). The time point label, as the study defines it: cells obtained before transplantation from donor or recipient. Libraries were prepared through the immunoSEQ multiplex PCR assay. TCRdb took this table from immuneACCESS and kept in-frame rearrangements with V and J called. Such tables lack part of the clones; where checked against another copy, unresolved V genes explain under half of the gap, and the rest is unexplained. The sample table records about 70,000 clones; around 91% of these occur just once. The ten largest clonotypes hold less than 4.5% of the sample. These receptors have no known antigen. Sequencing used unstimulated CD8+ T cells sorted from spleen or lymph node cells, obtained before transplant. Receptor source: a human donor who was the organ donor for an intestinal transplant.

The chain couples TRBV27 to TRBJ2-1, with 8 bases fitting TRBD1. The length of the CDR3 is 16 residues. Germline lookup yields CDR1 MNHEY and CDR2 SMNVEV (reference sequence). Trimming took 5 bases from V and 1 from J; bases not matched to a gene: 7. In nucleotides, the CDR3 is TGTGCCAGCAGTCTACCCCGGACAGGGTCCTACAATGAGCAGTTCTTC. This encodes CASSLPRTGSYNEQFF.

The CDR3 here is CASSFEGSGGAWETQYF. The CDR3 DNA reads TGTGCCAGCAGCTTCGAAGGTAGCGGGGGGGCCTGGGAGACCCAGTACTTC. The gene calls are TRBV7-2 and TRBJ2-5; 11 nucleotides line up with TRBD2. The ends lost 3 bases at V and 5 bases at J; junction bases unmatched: 11. The CDR3 is made up of 17 amino acids. The V gene's germline CDR1 is SGHTA and CDR2 FQGNSA.

This clone was seen once. The V call is TRBV5-6, the J call TRBJ2-1; 7 bases fit TRBD2. This CDR3 comprises 15 residues. The V and J ends lost 3 bases and 4 bases, in that order; junction bases with no gene match: 7. In germline, CDR1 is SGHDT, CDR2 YYEEEE. CDR3 nucleotides: TGTGCCAGCAGCTCCTCGGGACTACCTTACAATGAGCAGTTCTTC. It translates to CASSSSGLPYNEQFF.

J is TRBJ1-5 and V is TRBV4-1, with a weak D call TRBD1 (5 bases). Germline CDR1 is MGHRA and CDR2 is YSYEKL. The CDR3 has 19 amino acids. V was pared by 0 bases and J by 4 bases, with 22 bases between. Written as DNA, the CDR3 is TGCGCCAGCAGCCAAGATTTGTCCCGGTACTGGGGCGGTAATCAGCCCCAGCATTTT. This translates into CASSQDLSRYWGGNQPQHF.

V usage is TRBV30 and J usage is TRBJ1-2; unclear D gene. Trimming took 2 bases from V and 3 from J, leaving 10 bases between them. Per the germline V gene, CDR1 is GTSNPN and CDR2 is SVGIG (reference sequence). The CDR3 spans 13 residues. CDR3: CAWSYGGDYGYTF. DNA for the CDR3: TGTGCCTGGAGTTACGGCGGGGACTATGGCTACACCTTC.

The rearrangement links TRBV6-1 to TRBJ2-2; no firm D call. CDR3 length: 11 residues. Germline CDR1 is MNHNS and CDR2 is SASEGT. Trimming stripped 4 bases from V and 5 bases from J, with 2 bases between. The CDR3 DNA reads as TGTGCCAGCAGTGTAACCGGGGAGCTGTTTTTT. Amino acid sequence: CASSVTGELFF.

V gene TRBV6-6 combines with J gene TRBJ1-1, with D possibly being TRBD1 (5 bases). Between the trimmed V and J ends, which lost 8 bases and 1 base, there was a span of 8 bases. This CDR3 is built from 12 residues. The germline V gene has CDR1 MNHNY and CDR2 SVGAGI (reference sequence). The CDR3 here is CASLGGNTEAFF. As DNA, the CDR3 is TGTGCCAGCTTGGGGGGGAACACTGAAGCTTTCTTT.

V usage is TRBV5-1 and J usage is TRBJ1-2, with D maybe TRBD1 (6 bases). Germline loops: CDR1 SGHRS, CDR2 YFSETQ. The CDR3 length is 14 residues. The V and J ends lost 4 bases and 8 bases respectively, with 18 bases between them. Written as DNA, the CDR3 is TGCGCCAGCAGCGCTCCTCTGACAGGCAGCGGCTACACCTTC. This codes for CASSAPLTGSGYTF.

This clone appeared a single time. The gene calls are TRBV7-9 and TRBJ2-2, with D possibly TRBD1 on 5 matching bases. Germline V gene sequence: CDR1 SEHNR, CDR2 FQNEAQ (reference sequence). The CDR3 length is 18 residues. V was pared by 3 bases and J by 5 bases, with 22 bases between. DNA of the CDR3: TGTGCCAGCAGCTTTTTTTGGACGAGGCAGGGTGGAACCGGGGAGCTGTTTTTT. It specifies CASSFFWTRQGGTGELFF.

The chain couples TRBV27 to TRBJ2-1; the match to TRBD2 covers 12 bases. The J segment lost 6 bases and the V segment lost 4 bases, leaving 7 bases of the junction unmatched. The CDR3 has 16 amino acids. Per germline, CDR1 MNHEY and CDR2 SMNVEV (reference sequence). CDR3 DNA: TGTGCCAGCAGTTCAGGACTAGCGGGGTCCGCCAATGAGCAGTTCTTC. It encodes CASSSGLAGSANEQFF.

This clone occurred once. This rearrangement joins TRBV23-1 to TRBJ1-2; D is uncertain. TRBV23-1 is designated an ORF whose function remains uncertain. Trimming pared 0 bases from V and 5 bases from J, leaving 7 bases between. The CDR3 length is 13 residues. CDR3 DNA sequence: TGCGCCAGCAGTCAATCCTGGACTTATGGCTACACCTTC. Translated: CASSQSWTYGYTF.

The V gene is TRBV28, the J gene TRBJ2-2; D call uncertain. V gave up 3 bases and J gave up 2 bases, with 19 bases separating them. The CDR3 consists of 18 residues. Germline CDR1 reads MDHEN; CDR2 reads SYDVKM. The CDR3 DNA sequence: TGTGCCAGCAGTTTGAATTGGTATGTGGGCAGTAACACCGGGGAGCTGTTTTTT. Amino acids: CASSLNWYVGSNTGELFF.

This chain joins TRBV5-6 and TRBJ1-2; no clear D gene. The germline V and J ends were trimmed by 0 bases and 4 bases, with 13 bases remaining between them. The CDR3 has 15 residues. The germline gives CDR1 SGHDT, CDR2 YYEEEE. The CDR3 nucleotides are TGTGCCAGCAGCTTGGAAGAGGGTAGGAGCTATGGCTACACCTTC. It codes for CASSLEEGRSYGYTF. The full variable domain, with the rest looked up from reference TRBV5-6 and TRBJ1-2, is DAGVTQSPTHLIKTRGQQVTLRCSPKSGHDTVSWYQQALGQGPQFIFQYYEEEERQRGNFPDRFSGHQFPNYSSELNVNALLLGDSALYLCASSLEEGRSYGYTFGSGTRLTVV.